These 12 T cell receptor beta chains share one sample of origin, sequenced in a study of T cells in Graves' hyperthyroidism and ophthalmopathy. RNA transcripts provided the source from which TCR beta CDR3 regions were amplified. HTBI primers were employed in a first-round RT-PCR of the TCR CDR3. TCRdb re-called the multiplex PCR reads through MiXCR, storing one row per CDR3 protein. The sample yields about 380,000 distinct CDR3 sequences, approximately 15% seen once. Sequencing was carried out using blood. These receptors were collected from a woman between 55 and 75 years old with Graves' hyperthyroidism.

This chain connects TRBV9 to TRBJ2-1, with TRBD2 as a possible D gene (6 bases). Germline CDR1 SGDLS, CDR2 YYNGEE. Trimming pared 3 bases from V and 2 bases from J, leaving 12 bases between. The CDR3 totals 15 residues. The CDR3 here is CASSAEGGTYNEQFF. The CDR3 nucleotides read TGTGCCAGCAGCGCTGAGGGCGGGACCTACAATGAGCAGTTCTTC.

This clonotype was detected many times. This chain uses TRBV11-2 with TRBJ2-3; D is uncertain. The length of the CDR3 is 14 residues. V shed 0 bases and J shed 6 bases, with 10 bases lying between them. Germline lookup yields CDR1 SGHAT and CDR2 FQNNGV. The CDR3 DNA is TGTGCCAGCAGCTTAGATCTGCTTTCGGATACGCAGTATTTT. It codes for CASSLDLLSDTQYF.

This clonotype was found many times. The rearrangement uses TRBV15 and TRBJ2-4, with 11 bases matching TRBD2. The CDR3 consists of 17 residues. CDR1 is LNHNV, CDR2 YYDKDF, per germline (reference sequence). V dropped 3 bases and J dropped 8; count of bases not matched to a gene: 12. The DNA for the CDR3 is TGTGCCACCAGCAGGGAACGACTAGCGGGGCCACGGGACATTCAGTACTTC. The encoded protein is CATSRERLAGPRDIQYF.

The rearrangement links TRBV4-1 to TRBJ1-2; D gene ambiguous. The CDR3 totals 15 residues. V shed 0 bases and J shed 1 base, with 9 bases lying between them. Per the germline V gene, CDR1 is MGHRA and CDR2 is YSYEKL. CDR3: CASSQDWPVNYGYTF. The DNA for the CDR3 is TGCGCCAGCAGCCAAGATTGGCCGGTTAACTATGGCTACACCTTC.

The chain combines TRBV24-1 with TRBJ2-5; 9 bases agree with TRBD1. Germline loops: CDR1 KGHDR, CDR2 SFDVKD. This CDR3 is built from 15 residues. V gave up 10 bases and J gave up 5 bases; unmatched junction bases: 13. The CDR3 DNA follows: TGTGCCACTCAGGCTTCGGGACAGGGTTTGGAGACCCAGTACTTC. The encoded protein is CATQASGQGLETQYF.

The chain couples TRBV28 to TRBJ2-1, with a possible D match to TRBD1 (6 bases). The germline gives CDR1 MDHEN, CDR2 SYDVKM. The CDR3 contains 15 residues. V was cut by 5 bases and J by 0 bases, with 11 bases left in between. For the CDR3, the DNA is TGTGCCAGCAGTGATTTCAGGGGCTCCTACAATGAGCAGTTCTTC. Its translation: CASSDFRGSYNEQFF.

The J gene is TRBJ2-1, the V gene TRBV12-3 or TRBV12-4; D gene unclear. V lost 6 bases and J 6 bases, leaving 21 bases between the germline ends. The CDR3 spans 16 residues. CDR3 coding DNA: TGTGCCAGCAGCCGCTTGGGTAGCAGGAGAGGCAATGAGCAGTTCTTC. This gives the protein CASSRLGSRRGNEQFF.

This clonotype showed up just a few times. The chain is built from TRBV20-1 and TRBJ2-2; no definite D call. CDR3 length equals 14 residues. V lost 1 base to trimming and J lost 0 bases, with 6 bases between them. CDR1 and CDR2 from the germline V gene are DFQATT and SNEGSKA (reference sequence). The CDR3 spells CSARAVPNTGELFF. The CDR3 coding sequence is TGCAGTGCTAGAGCGGTGCCGAACACCGGGGAGCTGTTTTTT.

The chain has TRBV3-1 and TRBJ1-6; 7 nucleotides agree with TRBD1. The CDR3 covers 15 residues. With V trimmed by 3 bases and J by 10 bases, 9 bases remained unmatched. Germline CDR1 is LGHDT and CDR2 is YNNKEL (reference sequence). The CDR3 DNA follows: TGTGCCAGCAGCCAGGCCCTCGGGACAGACTCACCCCTCCACTTT. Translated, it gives CASSQALGTDSPLHF.

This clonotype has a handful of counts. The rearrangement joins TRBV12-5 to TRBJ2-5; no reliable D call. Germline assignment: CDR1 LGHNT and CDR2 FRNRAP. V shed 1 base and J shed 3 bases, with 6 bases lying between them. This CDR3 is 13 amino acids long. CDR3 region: CASGLGVEETQYF. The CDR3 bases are TGTGCTAGTGGTTTGGGGGTTGAAGAGACCCAGTACTTC.

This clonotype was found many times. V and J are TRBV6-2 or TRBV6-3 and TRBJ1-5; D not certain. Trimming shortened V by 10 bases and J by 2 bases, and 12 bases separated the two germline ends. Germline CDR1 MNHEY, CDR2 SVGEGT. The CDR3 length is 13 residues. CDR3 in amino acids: CAISTVGNQPQHF. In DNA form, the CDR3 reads TGTGCCATAAGCACGGTAGGCAATCAGCCCCAGCATTTT.

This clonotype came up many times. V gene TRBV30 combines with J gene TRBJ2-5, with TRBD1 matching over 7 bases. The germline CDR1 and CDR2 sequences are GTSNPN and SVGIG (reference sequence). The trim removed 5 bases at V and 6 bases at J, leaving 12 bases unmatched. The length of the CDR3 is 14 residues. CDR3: CAWDIPGQSKTQYF. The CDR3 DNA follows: TGTGCCTGGGATATTCCGGGACAGTCAAAGACCCAGTACTTC.